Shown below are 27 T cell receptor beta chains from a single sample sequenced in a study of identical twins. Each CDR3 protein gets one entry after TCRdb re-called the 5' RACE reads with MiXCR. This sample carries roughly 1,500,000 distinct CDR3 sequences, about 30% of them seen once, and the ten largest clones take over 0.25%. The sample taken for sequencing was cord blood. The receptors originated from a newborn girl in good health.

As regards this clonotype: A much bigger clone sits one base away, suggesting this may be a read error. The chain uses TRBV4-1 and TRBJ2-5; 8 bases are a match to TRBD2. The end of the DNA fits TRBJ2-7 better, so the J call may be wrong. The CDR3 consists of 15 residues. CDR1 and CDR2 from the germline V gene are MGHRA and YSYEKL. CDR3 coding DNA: TGCGCCAGCAGCCTAATTCCGGGACTAGGCTGCGAGCAGTACTTC. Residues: CASSLIPGLGCEQYF.

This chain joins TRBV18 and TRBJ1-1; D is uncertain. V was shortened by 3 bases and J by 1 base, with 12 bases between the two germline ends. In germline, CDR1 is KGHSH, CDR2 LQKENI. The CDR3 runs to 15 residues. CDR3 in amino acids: CASSPATRPNTEAFF. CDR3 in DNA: TGTGCCAGCTCACCTGCCACAAGGCCGAACACTGAAGCTTTCTTT.

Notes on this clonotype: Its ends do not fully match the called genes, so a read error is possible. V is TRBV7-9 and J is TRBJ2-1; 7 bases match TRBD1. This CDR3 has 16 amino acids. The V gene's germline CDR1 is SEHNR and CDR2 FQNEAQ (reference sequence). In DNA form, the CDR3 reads TGTGCCAGCAACGCTAAGACAGGGAAAGTTTACAATGAGCGGTTCTTC. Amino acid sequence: CASNAKTGKVYNERFF.

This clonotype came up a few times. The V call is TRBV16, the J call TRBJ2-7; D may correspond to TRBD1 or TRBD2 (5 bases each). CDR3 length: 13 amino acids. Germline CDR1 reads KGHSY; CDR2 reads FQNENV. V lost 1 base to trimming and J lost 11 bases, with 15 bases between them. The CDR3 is CASSQYAGTMKYF. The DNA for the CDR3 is TGTGCCAGCAGCCAATACGCCGGGACGATGAAGTACTTC.

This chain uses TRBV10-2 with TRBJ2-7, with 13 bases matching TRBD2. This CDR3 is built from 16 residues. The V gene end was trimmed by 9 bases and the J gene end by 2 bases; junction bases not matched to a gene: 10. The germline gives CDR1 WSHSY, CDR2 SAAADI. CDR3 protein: CASYGTSGALPYEQYF. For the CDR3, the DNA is TGCGCCAGTTACGGGACTAGCGGGGCGCTACCCTACGAGCAGTACTTC.

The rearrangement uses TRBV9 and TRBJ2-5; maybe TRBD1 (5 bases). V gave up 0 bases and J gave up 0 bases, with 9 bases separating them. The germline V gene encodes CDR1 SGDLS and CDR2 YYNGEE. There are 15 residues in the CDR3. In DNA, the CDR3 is TGTGCCAGCAGCGTAGGGACACCTTACCAAGAGACCCAGTACTTC. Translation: CASSVGTPYQETQYF. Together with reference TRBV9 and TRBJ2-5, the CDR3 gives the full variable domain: DSGVTQTPKHLITATGQRVTLRCSPRSGDLSVYWYQQSLDQGLQFLIQYYNGEERAKGNILERFSAQQFPDLHSELNLSSLELGDSALYFCASSVGTPYQETQYFGPGTRLLVL.

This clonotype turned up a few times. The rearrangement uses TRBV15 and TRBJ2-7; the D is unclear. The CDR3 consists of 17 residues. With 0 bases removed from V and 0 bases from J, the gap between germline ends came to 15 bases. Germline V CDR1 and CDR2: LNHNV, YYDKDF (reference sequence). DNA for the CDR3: TGTGCCACCAGCAGAGAGGCGGCGGCAGGAACCTCCTACGAGCAGTACTTC. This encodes CATSREAAAGTSYEQYF. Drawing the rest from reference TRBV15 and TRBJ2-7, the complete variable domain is DAMVIQNPRYQVTQFGKPVTLSCSQTLNHNVMYWYQQKSSQAPKLLFHYYDKDFNNEADTPDNFQSRRPNTSFCFLDIRSPGLGDTAMYLCATSREAAAGTSYEQYFGPGTRLTVT.

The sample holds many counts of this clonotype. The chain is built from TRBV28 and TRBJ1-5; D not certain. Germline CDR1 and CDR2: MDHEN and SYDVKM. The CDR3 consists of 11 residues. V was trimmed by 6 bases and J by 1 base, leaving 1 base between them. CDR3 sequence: CASRSNQPQHF. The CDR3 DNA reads TGTGCCAGCAGGAGCAATCAGCCCCAGCATTTT.

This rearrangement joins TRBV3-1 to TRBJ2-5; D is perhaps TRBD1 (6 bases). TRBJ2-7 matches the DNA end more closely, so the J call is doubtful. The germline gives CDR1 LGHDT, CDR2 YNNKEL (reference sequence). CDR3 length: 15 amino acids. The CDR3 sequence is CASSQGNRDGYEQYF. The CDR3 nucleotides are TGTGCCAGCAGCCAAGGGAACAGGGATGGCTACGAGCAGTACTTC.

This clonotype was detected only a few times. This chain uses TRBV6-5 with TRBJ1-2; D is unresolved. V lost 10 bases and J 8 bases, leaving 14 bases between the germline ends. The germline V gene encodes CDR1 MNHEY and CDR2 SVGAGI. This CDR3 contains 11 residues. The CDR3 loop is CAIRRVWGYTF. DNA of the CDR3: TGTGCCATCCGCCGGGTTTGGGGCTACACCTTC.

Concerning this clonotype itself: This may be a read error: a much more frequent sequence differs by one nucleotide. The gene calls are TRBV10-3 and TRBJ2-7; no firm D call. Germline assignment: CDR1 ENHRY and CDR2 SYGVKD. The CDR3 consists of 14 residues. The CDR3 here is CTISESSRFYEQYF. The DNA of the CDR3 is TGTACCATCAGTGAGTCTAGTAGGTTCTACGAGCAGTACTTC.

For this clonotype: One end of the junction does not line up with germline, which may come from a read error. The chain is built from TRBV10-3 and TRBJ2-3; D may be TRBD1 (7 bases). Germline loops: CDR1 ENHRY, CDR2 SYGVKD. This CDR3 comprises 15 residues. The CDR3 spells CAISVGGKRTGTQYF. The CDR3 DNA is TGTGCCATCAGTGTTGGGGGGAAAAGGACAGGTACGCAGTATTTT.

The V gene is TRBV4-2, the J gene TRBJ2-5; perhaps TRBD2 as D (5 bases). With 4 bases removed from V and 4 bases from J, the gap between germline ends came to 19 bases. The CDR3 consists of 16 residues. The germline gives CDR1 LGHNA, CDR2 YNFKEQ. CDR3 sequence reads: CASSPRVGVGLETQYF. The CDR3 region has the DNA TGTGCCAGCAGCCCCCGTGTGGGAGTCGGTTTAGAGACCCAGTACTTC.

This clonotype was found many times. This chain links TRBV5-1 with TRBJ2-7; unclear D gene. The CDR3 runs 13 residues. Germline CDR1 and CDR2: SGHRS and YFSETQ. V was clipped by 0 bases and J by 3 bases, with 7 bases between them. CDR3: CASSLVSIYEQYF. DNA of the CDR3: TGCGCCAGCAGCTTGGTCTCCATCTACGAGCAGTACTTC.

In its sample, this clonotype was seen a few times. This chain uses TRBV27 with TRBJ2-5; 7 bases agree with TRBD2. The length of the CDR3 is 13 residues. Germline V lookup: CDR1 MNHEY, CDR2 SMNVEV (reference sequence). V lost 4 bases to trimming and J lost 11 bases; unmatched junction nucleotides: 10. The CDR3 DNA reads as TGTGCCAGCAGTTGGGGACTAAACAATGAGCAGTACTTC. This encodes CASSWGLNNEQYF.

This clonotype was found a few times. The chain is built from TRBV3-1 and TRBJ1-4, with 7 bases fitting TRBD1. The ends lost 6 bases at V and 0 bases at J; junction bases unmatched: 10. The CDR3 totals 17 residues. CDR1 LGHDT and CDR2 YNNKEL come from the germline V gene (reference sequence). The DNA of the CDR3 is TGTGCCAGCAGTCGGCAGGGGGTCTCTGCAACTAATGAAAAACTGTTTTTT. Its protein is CASSRQGVSATNEKLFF. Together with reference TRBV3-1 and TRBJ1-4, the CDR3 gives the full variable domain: DTAVSQTPKYLVTQMGNDKSIKCEQNLGHDTMYWYKQDSKKFLKIMFSYNNKELIINETVPNRFSPKSPDKAHLNLHINSLELGDSAVYFCASSRQGVSATNEKLFFGSGTQLSVL.

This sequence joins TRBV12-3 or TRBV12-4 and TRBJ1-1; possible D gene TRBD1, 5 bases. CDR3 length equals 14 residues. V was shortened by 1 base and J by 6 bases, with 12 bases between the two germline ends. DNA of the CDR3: TGTGCCAGCAGTTTAGGAGGGGCGAGGGCTGAAGCTTTCTTT. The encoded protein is CASSLGGARAEAFF.

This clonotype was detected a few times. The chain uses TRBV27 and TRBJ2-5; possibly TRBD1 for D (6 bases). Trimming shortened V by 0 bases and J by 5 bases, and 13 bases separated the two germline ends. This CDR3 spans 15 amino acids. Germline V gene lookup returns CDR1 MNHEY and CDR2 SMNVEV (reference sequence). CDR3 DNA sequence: TGTGCCAGCAGTTTATCTTCCAGGGGTCGTGAGACCCAGTACTTC. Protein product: CASSLSSRGRETQYF.

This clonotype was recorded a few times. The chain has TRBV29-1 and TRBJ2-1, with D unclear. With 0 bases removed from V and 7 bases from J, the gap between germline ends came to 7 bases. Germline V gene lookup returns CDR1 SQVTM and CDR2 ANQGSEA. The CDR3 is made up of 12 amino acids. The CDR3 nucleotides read TGCAGCGTTGAAGACAGTGGAAATGAGCAGTTCTTC. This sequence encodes CSVEDSGNEQFF.

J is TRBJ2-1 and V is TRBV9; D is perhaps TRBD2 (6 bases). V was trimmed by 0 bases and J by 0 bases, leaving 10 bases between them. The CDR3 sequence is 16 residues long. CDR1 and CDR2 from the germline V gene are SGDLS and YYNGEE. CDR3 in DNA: TGTGCCAGCAGCGTAGGTGCGGGAAGCTCCTACAATGAGCAGTTCTTC. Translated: CASSVGAGSSYNEQFF.

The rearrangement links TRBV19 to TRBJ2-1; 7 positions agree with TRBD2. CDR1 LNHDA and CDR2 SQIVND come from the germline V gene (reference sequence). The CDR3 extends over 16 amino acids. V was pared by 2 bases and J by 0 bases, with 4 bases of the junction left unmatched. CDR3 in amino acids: CASSIYGGSSYNEQFF. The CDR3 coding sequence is TGTGCCAGTAGTATATACGGCGGGAGCTCCTACAATGAGCAGTTCTTC.

The CDR3 DNA is TGTGCCAGCAGTTACCCTAGGGCGGGGTCCAATGAGCAGTTCTTC. Its translation is CASSYPRAGSNEQFF. The rearrangement links TRBV6-2 or TRBV6-3 to TRBJ2-1; possibly TRBD2 for D (6 bases). CDR3 length equals 15 residues. Deletions cut 2 bases from V and 6 bases from J, with 14 bases between. Per germline, CDR1 MNHEY and CDR2 SVGEGT.

The CDR3 bases are TGTGCCAGCAGTCCCTATCAGAAGAACACCGGGGAGCTGTTTTTT. Translating gives CASSPYQKNTGELFF. The chain carries TRBV7-9 and TRBJ2-2; D uncertain. This CDR3 comprises 15 residues. Germline V gene lookup returns CDR1 SEHNR and CDR2 FQNEAQ (reference sequence). The ends were cut back, 6 bases at V and 1 base at J, with 12 bases in the middle.

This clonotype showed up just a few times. CDR3 in amino acids: CASSLQRLITDTQYF. For the CDR3, the DNA is TGTGCCAGCAGTTTACAGCGCCTCATCACAGATACGCAGTATTTT. The rearrangement joins TRBV12-3 or TRBV12-4 to TRBJ2-3; D call uncertain. This CDR3 contains 15 residues. The V end lost 2 bases, the J end lost 2 bases, and 11 bases lay between the germline ends.

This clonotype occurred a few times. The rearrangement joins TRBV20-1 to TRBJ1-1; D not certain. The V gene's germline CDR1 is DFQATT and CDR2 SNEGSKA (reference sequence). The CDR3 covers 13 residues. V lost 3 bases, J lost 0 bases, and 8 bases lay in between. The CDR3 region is CSARPGMNTEAFF. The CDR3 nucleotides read TGCAGTGCTAGGCCGGGGATGAACACTGAAGCTTTCTTT.

The CDR3 region has the DNA TGTGCCAGCAGCCAAAATTTCGCGGGGGCCGACCACAATGAGCAGTTCTTC. Translation: CASSQNFAGADHNEQFF. The V call is TRBV7-2, the J call TRBJ2-1; maybe TRBD2 (7 bases). The CDR3 runs to 17 residues. Germline V gives CDR1 SGHTA, CDR2 FQGNSA. Trimming pared 5 bases from V and 5 bases from J, leaving 22 bases between.

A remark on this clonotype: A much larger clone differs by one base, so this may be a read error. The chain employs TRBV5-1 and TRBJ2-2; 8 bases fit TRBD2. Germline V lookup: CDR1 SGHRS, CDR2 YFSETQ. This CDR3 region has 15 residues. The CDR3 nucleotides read TGCGTCAGCAGCCCGGGACTAGCGAACACCGGGGAGCTGTTTTTT. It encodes CVSSPGLANTGELFF. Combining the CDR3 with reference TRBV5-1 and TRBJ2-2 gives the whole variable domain KAGVTQTPRYLIKTRGQQVTLSCSPISGHRSVSWYQQTPGQGLQFLFEYFSETQRNKGNFPGRFSGRQFSNSRSEMNVSTLELGDSALYLCVSSPGLANTGELFFGEGSRLTVL.